A single sample gave rise to the 20 T cell receptor beta chains below, sequenced in a study of cytomegalovirus exposure and HLA in healthy donors. The primer mix had 60 Vbeta and 13 Jbeta primers. Repertoires were generated with immunoSEQ multiplex PCR, while TCRdb's copy carries only in-frame clones and drops some. Of around 150,000 clones in the sample, roughly 70% are singletons; the top ten hold about 3.4%. The sample was PBMCs. The source of these receptors is a male donor in good health and CMV-seronegative.

The V gene is TRBV6-4, the J gene TRBJ1-5; a weak D match, TRBD1 (6 bases). This CDR3 is 15 amino acids long. Trimming removed 5 bases from V and 0 bases from J, with 11 bases in between. Germline assignment: CDR1 MRHNA and CDR2 SNTAGT. In nucleotides, the CDR3 is TGTGCCAGCAGTCTGACAGGTTCTAGCAATCAGCCCCAGCATTTT. Its protein product is CASSLTGSSNQPQHF.

The V call is TRBV18, the J call TRBJ2-7; 12 positions match TRBD2. V shed 3 bases and J 2 bases; nucleotides not matched to a gene: 2. CDR3 length: 15 residues. Germline loops: CDR1 KGHSH, CDR2 LQKENI. DNA for the CDR3: TGTGCCAGCTCACCTACTAGCGGGGGGACCTACGAGCAGTACTTC. Protein sequence: CASSPTSGGTYEQYF.

The chain carries TRBV5-1 and TRBJ2-5, with D possibly TRBD1 on 8 matching bases. Trimming took 3 bases from V and 5 from J, leaving 17 bases between them. Germline V gives CDR1 SGHRS, CDR2 YFSETQ. The CDR3 spans 15 residues. The CDR3 here is CASSYQGAGGETQYF. DNA of the CDR3: TGCGCCAGCAGCTACCAGGGGGCCGGGGGGGAGACCCAGTACTTC.

The sample holds one count of this clone. The V call is TRBV18, the J call TRBJ1-6; D may be TRBD1 (6 bases). Trimming shortened V by 1 base and J by 5 bases, and 12 bases separated the two germline ends. CDR1 and CDR2 from the germline V gene are KGHSH and LQKENI. The CDR3 spans 16 residues. The DNA for the CDR3 is TGTGCCAGCTCACCACGTGCAGGGGAGAATAATTCACCCCTCCACTTT. Translating it yields CASSPRAGENNSPLHF.

The chain combines TRBV7-9 with TRBJ2-1, with 8 bases fitting TRBD2. CDR3 length: 15 residues. Trimming at V came to 5 bases and at J to 2 bases, leaving 5 bases not matched to a gene. Germline V gives CDR1 SEHNR, CDR2 FQNEAQ (reference sequence). This CDR3 reads CASSVLAAPYNEQFF. The CDR3 DNA is TGTGCCAGCAGCGTACTAGCGGCCCCCTACAATGAGCAGTTCTTC.

This clone was seen only a few times. The chain uses TRBV28 and TRBJ2-1, with D hard to call. Trimming removed 7 bases at V and 3 bases at J, with 10 bases between. The CDR3 runs 13 residues. The germline gives CDR1 MDHEN, CDR2 SYDVKM. CDR3 sequence reads: CASNQANYNEQFF. The CDR3 coding sequence is TGTGCCAGCAATCAAGCTAACTACAATGAGCAGTTCTTC.

The rearrangement uses TRBV6-1 and TRBJ2-5; D not resolved. Germline-derived CDR1 and CDR2 are MNHNS and SASEGT. The CDR3 runs 11 residues. Trimming took 0 bases from V and 12 from J, leaving 8 bases between them. CDR3 nucleotides: TGTGCCAGCAGTGAAGCCGGTTCAAAGTACTTC. This encodes CASSEAGSKYF.

This chain uses TRBV7-9 with TRBJ2-7; a possible D gene is TRBD2 (6 bases). V was shortened by 7 bases and J by 4 bases, with 20 bases between the two germline ends. Looked up from germline, CDR1 is SEHNR and CDR2 is FQNEAQ (reference sequence). The CDR3 spans 15 residues. Here the CDR3 reads CASTAGPLNQYEQYF. The CDR3 bases are TGTGCCAGCACCGCGGGACCTCTTAATCAATACGAGCAGTACTTC.

On this clone: One junction end does not reproduce the germline sequence, and a read error may be involved. The chain is built from TRBV7-9 and TRBJ2-7, with D possibly matching TRBD2 (6 bases). This CDR3 contains 13 residues. Germline lookup yields CDR1 SEHNR and CDR2 FQNEAQ (reference sequence). CDR3 amino acids: CSSSPRGGLEQYF. The DNA of the CDR3 is TGTTCCAGCAGCCCAAGAGGAGGGCTCGAGCAGTACTTC. Using reference TRBV7-9 and TRBJ2-7 for the parts outside the CDR3, the full variable domain is DTGVSQNPRHKITKRGQNVTFRCDPISEHNRLYWYRQTLGQGPEFLTYFQNEAQLEKSRLLSDRFSAERPKGSFSTLEIQRTEQGDSAMYLCSSSPRGGLEQYFGPGTRLTVT.

The chain has TRBV5-1 and TRBJ1-6, with D unresolved. Trimming cost V 4 bases and J 5 bases, with 7 bases left between them. CDR3 size: 13 residues. Germline-derived CDR1 and CDR2 are SGHRS and YFSETQ. Here the CDR3 DNA reads TGCGCCAGCAGCCACCCGGATAATTCACCCCTCCACTTT. Its protein product is CASSHPDNSPLHF.

A few counts support this clone. The chain combines TRBV28 with TRBJ1-1, with 8 positions matching TRBD1. The V segment lost 5 bases and the J segment 1 base; nucleotides outside the gene matches: 6. In germline, CDR1 is MDHEN, CDR2 SYDVKM. The CDR3 is 15 amino acids. Here the CDR3 reads CASSTAGQANTEAFF. In nucleotides, the CDR3 is TGTGCCAGCAGTACGGCGGGACAGGCGAACACTGAAGCTTTCTTT.

The rearrangement links TRBV9 to TRBJ2-7, with TRBD1 identical over 9 bases. The trim removed 5 bases at V and 5 bases at J, leaving 11 bases unmatched. This CDR3 is built from 15 residues. Germline loops: CDR1 SGDLS, CDR2 YYNGEE. The chain's CDR3 is CASSYAGTGSHEQYF. CDR3 DNA sequence: TGTGCCAGCAGTTACGCCGGGACAGGGTCTCACGAGCAGTACTTC.

The chain uses TRBV6-6 and TRBJ2-5, with no clear D. The CDR3 extends over 13 amino acids. Trimming stripped 5 bases from V and 0 bases from J, with 7 bases between. CDR1 and CDR2 from the germline V gene are MNHNY and SVGAGI (reference sequence). This chain's CDR3 is CASSPHHQETQYF. In nucleotides, the CDR3 is TGTGCCAGCAGTCCCCATCACCAAGAGACCCAGTACTTC.

Only a few counts were recorded for this clone. V usage is TRBV18 and J usage is TRBJ2-3, with TRBD1 matching over 12 bases. The CDR3 covers 17 residues. V gave up 3 bases and J gave up 5 bases; unmatched junction bases: 9. CDR1 KGHSH and CDR2 LQKENI come from the germline V gene. The CDR3: CASSPSTGTGGLDTQYF. Here the CDR3 DNA reads TGTGCCAGCTCACCTAGCACCGGGACAGGGGGCTTAGATACGCAGTATTTT.

The chain joins TRBV19 to TRBJ1-2, with 8 bases matching TRBD1. The V gene's germline CDR1 is LNHDA and CDR2 SQIVND (reference sequence). The CDR3 covers 15 residues. V lost 6 bases to trimming and J lost 5 bases; unmatched junction nucleotides: 11. CDR3 in amino acids: CASSQLTQGGYGYTF. In DNA form, the CDR3 reads TGTGCCAGTAGCCAACTTACACAGGGGGGATATGGCTACACCTTC. Looking up the rest from reference TRBV19 and TRBJ1-2 gives the full variable domain: DGGITQSPKYLFRKEGQNVTLSCEQNLNHDAMYWYRQDPGQGLRLIYYSQIVNDFQKGDIAEGYSVSREKKESFPLTVTSAQKNPTAFYLCASSQLTQGGYGYTFGSGTRLTVV.

This chain uses TRBV7-2 with TRBJ2-2, with TRBD1 matching over 8 bases. The CDR3 is 17 amino acids. The V gene's germline CDR1 is SGHTA and CDR2 FQGNSA. Losses at the gene ends were 5 bases for V and 6 bases for J; bases not matched to a gene: 14. Here the CDR3 reads CASSLSPGQVNAGELFF. DNA of the CDR3: TGTGCCAGCAGCCTTAGCCCGGGACAGGTCAACGCCGGGGAGCTGTTTTTT.

The gene calls are TRBV7-2 and TRBJ2-5; 7 nucleotides agree with TRBD2. The V gene end was trimmed by 6 bases and the J gene end by 0 bases; junction bases not matched to a gene: 16. The germline V gene encodes CDR1 SGHTA and CDR2 FQGNSA. The length of the CDR3 is 18 residues. DNA of the CDR3: TGTGCCAGCAGGGGGGTCGGCGGGAGAGACACGTACCAAGAGACCCAGTACTTC. It encodes CASRGVGGRDTYQETQYF.

J is TRBJ1-1 and V is TRBV4-1, with no clear D. CDR3 size: 15 residues. V lost 2 bases and J lost 4, with 14 bases in between. CDR1 is MGHRA, CDR2 YSYEKL, per germline. The CDR3 reads CASSQSSGVLTEAFF. The CDR3 DNA reads TGCGCCAGCAGCCAAAGTTCCGGGGTACTCACTGAAGCTTTCTTT.

This rearrangement joins TRBV30 to TRBJ1-5; tentatively, D is TRBD1 (5 bases). In germline, CDR1 is GTSNPN, CDR2 SVGIG (reference sequence). CDR3 size: 13 residues. Trimming left V 1 base short and J 8 bases short, with 12 bases between. The DNA for the CDR3 is TGTGCCTGGAGTGAGGAGGGGATCAAGCCCCAGCATTTT. Its translation is CAWSEEGIKPQHF. Full variable domain (outside the CDR3, taken from reference TRBV30 and TRBJ1-5): SQTIHQWPATLVQPVGSPLSLECTVEGTSNPNLYWYRQAAGRGLQLLFYSVGIGQISSEVPQNLSASRPQDRQFILSSKKLLLSDSGFYLCAWSEEGIKPQHFGDGTRLSIL.

This clone was recorded a few times. The gene calls are TRBV6-1 and TRBJ1-5; D not certain. The germline CDR1 and CDR2 sequences are MNHNS and SASEGT. V dropped 5 bases and J dropped 2 bases, with 10 bases sitting between them. CDR3 length equals 14 residues. The CDR3 spells CASSRASGNQPQHF. CDR3 in DNA: TGTGCCAGCAGTCGCGCCTCGGGCAATCAGCCCCAGCATTTT.